This T cell receptor (beta chain) derives from a study of shared clonotypes between healthy human individuals. Germline V gene sequence: CDR1 SGHAT, CDR2 FQNNGV. This CDR3 is 14 amino acids long. With 3 bases removed from V and 3 bases from J, the gap between germline ends came to 10 bases. Study conclusions and caveats: The sharing of 4.5% to 5.5% of naive CD4 clonotypes was seen across several donors. Among non-shared clonotypes, generation probabilities were lower than among those shared by all four donors.

To note about this clone: What it recognizes is unknown.

Sequencing used immunoSEQ multiplex PCR; TCRdb keeps in-frame clones, though not all of them. The table has some 2.4 million clones, approximately 94% seen once. Splitting the CD4+ cells yielded a CD45RA+ naive subset and a CD45RA-negative memory subset. The sequencing input was naive CD4+ T cells from PBMCs. Indicated subset: CD45RA+ positively selected. V and J are TRBV11-2 and TRBJ2-3; D gene unclear. The sequence was collected from a man younger than 35 in good health. Some clones in this sample may be carry-over from other donors' samples. CDR3 nucleotide sequence: TGTGCCAGCAGCTTCCCGACCCGGACAGATACGCAGTATTTT. It yields the protein CASSFPTRTDTQYF.